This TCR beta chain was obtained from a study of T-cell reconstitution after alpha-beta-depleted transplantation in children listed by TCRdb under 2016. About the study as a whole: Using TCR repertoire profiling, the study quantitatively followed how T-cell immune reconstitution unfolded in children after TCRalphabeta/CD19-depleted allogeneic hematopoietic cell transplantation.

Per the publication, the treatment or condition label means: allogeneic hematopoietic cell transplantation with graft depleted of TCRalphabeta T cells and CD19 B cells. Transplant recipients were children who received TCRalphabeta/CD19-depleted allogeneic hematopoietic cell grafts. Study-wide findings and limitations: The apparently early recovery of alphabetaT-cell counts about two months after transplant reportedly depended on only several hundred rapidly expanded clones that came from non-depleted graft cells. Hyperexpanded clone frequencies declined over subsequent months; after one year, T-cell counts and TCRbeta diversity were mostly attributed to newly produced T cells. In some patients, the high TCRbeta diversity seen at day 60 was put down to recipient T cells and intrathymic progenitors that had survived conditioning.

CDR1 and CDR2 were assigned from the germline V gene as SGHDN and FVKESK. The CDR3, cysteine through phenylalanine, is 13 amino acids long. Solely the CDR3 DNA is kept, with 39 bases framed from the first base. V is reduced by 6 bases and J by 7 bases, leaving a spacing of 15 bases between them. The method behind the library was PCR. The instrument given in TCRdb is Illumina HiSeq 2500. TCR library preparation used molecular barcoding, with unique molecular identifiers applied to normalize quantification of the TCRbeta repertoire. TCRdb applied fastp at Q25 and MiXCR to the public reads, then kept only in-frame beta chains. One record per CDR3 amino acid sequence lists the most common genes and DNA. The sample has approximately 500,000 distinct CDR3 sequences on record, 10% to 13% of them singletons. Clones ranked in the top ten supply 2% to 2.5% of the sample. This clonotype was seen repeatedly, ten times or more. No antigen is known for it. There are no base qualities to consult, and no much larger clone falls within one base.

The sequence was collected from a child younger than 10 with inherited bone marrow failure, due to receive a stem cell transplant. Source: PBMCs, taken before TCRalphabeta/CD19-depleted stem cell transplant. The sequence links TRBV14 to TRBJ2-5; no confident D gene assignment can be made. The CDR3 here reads CASSLTVRWTQYF. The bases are TGTGCCAGCAGTCTAACAGTGAGATGGACCCAGTACTTC.